This TCR beta chain was found in a study of response to subunit inactivated influenza vaccine. Study-wide points: Authors suggested seasonal influenza vaccinations each recruit few new T cells.

TCRdb re-called the RT-PCR reads through MiXCR, storing one row per CDR3 protein. This table holds 450,000 to 550,000 distinct CDR3 sequences, about 25% found once. Trimming took 6 bases from V and 8 from J; bases not matched to a gene: 9. The length of the CDR3 is 13 residues. About this clonotype: Its antigen is as yet unknown.

This sequence joins TRBV12-3 or TRBV12-4 and TRBJ1-2; 7 positions match TRBD1. The source is a middle-aged man who received an inactivated influenza vaccine. This sample comprised CD4+ T cells sorted from PBMCs, obtained roughly 5 days after vaccination. CDR3: CASRRDSPGGYTF. CDR3 nucleotides: TGTGCCAGCAGGCGGGACAGCCCGGGCGGCTACACCTTC.